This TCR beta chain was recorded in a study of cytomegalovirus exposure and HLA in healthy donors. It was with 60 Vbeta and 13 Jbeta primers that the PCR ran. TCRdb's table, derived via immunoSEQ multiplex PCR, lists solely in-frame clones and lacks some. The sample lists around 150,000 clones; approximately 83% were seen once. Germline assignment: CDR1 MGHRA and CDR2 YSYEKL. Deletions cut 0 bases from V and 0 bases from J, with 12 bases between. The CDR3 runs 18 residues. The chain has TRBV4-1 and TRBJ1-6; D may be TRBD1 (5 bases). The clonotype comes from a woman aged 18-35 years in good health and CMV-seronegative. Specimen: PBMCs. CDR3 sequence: CASSQDLQALSYNSPLHF. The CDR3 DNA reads TGCGCCAGCAGCCAAGATCTACAGGCGCTCTCCTATAATTCACCCCTCCACTTT.